The 20 T cell receptor beta chains below all came from one sample that was sequenced in a study of shared clonotypes between healthy human individuals. The assay was immunoSEQ multiplex PCR, and TCRdb's table has in-frame clones only and misses some. Altogether about 1.5 million clones are present, under 99% being singletons, with the ten largest covering 0.45%. Sequencing used naive CD4+ T cells sorted from blood. Subset of the sample: CD45RA+ positively selected. The source is a man aged 30-40 years in good health.

The rearrangement links TRBV9 to TRBJ2-2; D remains ambiguous. This CDR3 is built from 14 residues. With 2 bases removed from V and 6 bases from J, the gap between germline ends came to 11 bases. The germline gives CDR1 SGDLS, CDR2 YYNGEE. The chain's CDR3 is CASSVQTLSGELFF. CDR3 in DNA: TGTGCCAGCAGCGTGCAAACCCTGTCCGGGGAGCTGTTTTTT.

The rearrangement links TRBV6-5 to TRBJ1-5; 7 nucleotides agree with TRBD1. Germline V CDR1 and CDR2: MNHEY, SVGAGI. V shed 6 bases and J 3 bases; nucleotides not matched to a gene: 5. CDR3 length: 14 residues. The CDR3: CASSSDRLNQPQHF. The CDR3 DNA sequence: TGTGCCAGCAGCTCGGACAGGCTCAATCAGCCCCAGCATTTT.

The chain employs TRBV7-8 and TRBJ2-4; D ambiguous. Germline CDR1 and CDR2: SGHVS and FQNEAQ. V was clipped by 3 bases and J by 1 base, with 7 bases between them. The CDR3 spans 14 residues. The CDR3 coding sequence is TGTGCCAGCAGCTTCAAGGGTGCCAAAAACATTCAGTACTTC. It encodes CASSFKGAKNIQYF.

The chain couples TRBV5-6 to TRBJ2-1; 10 bases are a match to TRBD2. Trimming at V came to 2 bases and at J to 7 bases, leaving 6 bases not matched to a gene. There are 15 residues in the CDR3. Per germline, CDR1 SGHDT and CDR2 YYEEEE. CDR3 region: CASSFLILAGNEQFF. In DNA form, the CDR3 reads TGTGCCAGCAGCTTTTTAATACTAGCGGGAAATGAGCAGTTCTTC. Together with reference TRBV5-6 and TRBJ2-1, the CDR3 gives the full variable domain: DAGVTQSPTHLIKTRGQQVTLRCSPKSGHDTVSWYQQALGQGPQFIFQYYEEEERQRGNFPDRFSGHQFPNYSSELNVNALLLGDSALYLCASSFLILAGNEQFFGPGTRLTVL.

In regard to this clone: The sample carries other DNA sequences with the same CDR3. This chain uses TRBV20-1 with TRBJ2-2; D gene ambiguous. The germline CDR1 and CDR2 sequences are DFQATT and SNEGSKA (reference sequence). The V end lost 3 bases, the J end lost 3 bases, and 2 bases lay between the germline ends. The CDR3 is 11 residues long. As DNA, the CDR3 is TGCAGTGCTAGGGACACCGGGGAGCTGTTTTTT. Its translation: CSARDTGELFF.

The chain uses TRBV5-5 and TRBJ1-3, with D possibly being TRBD1 (6 bases). V lost 5 bases to trimming and J lost 4 bases, with 13 bases between them. CDR3 length: 14 amino acids. Per germline, CDR1 SGHKS and CDR2 YYEKEE (reference sequence). In nucleotides, the CDR3 is TGTGCCAGCAGACTGGACAGTAGAGGAAACACCATATATTTT. This encodes CASRLDSRGNTIYF.

This rearrangement joins TRBV10-3 to TRBJ2-7; no definite D call. CDR1 is ENHRY, CDR2 SYGVKD, per germline. CDR3 size: 14 residues. Trimming left V 1 base short and J 6 bases short, with 13 bases between. This chain's CDR3 is CAISELSSAAEQYF. The CDR3 DNA follows: TGTGCCATCAGTGAGTTATCGTCGGCGGCCGAGCAGTACTTC.

The chain recombines TRBV10-3 with TRBJ2-1; 9 nucleotides align to TRBD1. The germline CDR1 and CDR2 sequences are ENHRY and SYGVKD. The CDR3 covers 14 residues. V lost 8 bases and J lost 5; bases outside the gene matches: 7. CDR3 sequence (DNA): TGTGCCATCCGGGACAGGGTTCGGGACAATGAGCAGTTCTTC. Protein sequence: CAIRDRVRDNEQFF.

The J gene is TRBJ2-1, the V gene TRBV27; 10 positions match TRBD2. Looked up from germline, CDR1 is MNHEY and CDR2 is SMNVEV (reference sequence). V lost 7 bases, J lost 4 bases, and 7 bases stayed unmatched. The CDR3 covers 15 residues. The CDR3 region has the DNA TGTGCCAGCAACTCCGGGACTAGCGTTTACAATGAGCAGTTCTTC. It translates to CASNSGTSVYNEQFF.

The J gene is TRBJ2-7, the V gene TRBV11-2; TRBD1 might be the D (5 bases). The CDR3 spans 15 residues. V was cut by 5 bases and J by 2 bases, with 16 bases left in between. Germline V CDR1 and CDR2: SGHAT, FQNNGV. The CDR3 loop reads CASSLREGAPYEQYF. DNA for the CDR3: TGTGCCAGCAGCCTACGCGAAGGGGCGCCCTACGAGCAGTACTTC.

This rearrangement joins TRBV9 to TRBJ2-2, with TRBD2 matching 8 bases. J gave up 7 bases and V 0 bases, and 26 bases lay outside the gene matches. The CDR3 runs to 22 residues. CDR1 and CDR2 (germline): SGDLS, YYNGEE. CDR3 DNA: TGTGCCAGCAGCGTAGCGGTGGTGGAGCGGGAGATTTTCGGAGGTCTGATCGGGGAGCTGTTTTTT. The encoded protein is CASSVAVVEREIFGGLIGELFF.

This clone was observed once. The chain joins TRBV10-1 to TRBJ2-2; D is unresolved. The CDR3 totals 14 residues. The germline V and J ends were trimmed by 5 bases and 2 bases, with 9 bases remaining between them. Germline V lookup: CDR1 WNHNN, CDR2 SYGVQD (reference sequence). This chain's CDR3 is CASSKLPNTGELFF. The CDR3 DNA follows: TGCGCCAGCAGTAAACTTCCTAACACCGGGGAGCTGTTTTTT.

The rearrangement links TRBV7-9 to TRBJ1-3; weak D call: TRBD1 (6 bases). The CDR3 covers 16 residues. Between the trimmed V and J ends, which lost 4 bases and 4 bases, there was a span of 17 bases. CDR1 and CDR2 from the germline V gene are SEHNR and FQNEAQ (reference sequence). The CDR3 DNA is TGTGCCAGCAGCTCCTCAGCGGCAGGGGCGGGAAACACCATATATTTT. It specifies CASSSSAAGAGNTIYF. The entire variable domain, with the rest obtained from reference TRBV7-9 and TRBJ1-3, is as follows: DTGVSQNPRHKITKRGQNVTFRCDPISEHNRLYWYRQTLGQGPEFLTYFQNEAQLEKSRLLSDRFSAERPKGSFSTLEIQRTEQGDSAMYLCASSSSAAGAGNTIYFGEGSWLTVV.

The V and J genes are TRBV5-1 and TRBJ2-5; 9 nucleotides line up with TRBD2. V lost 1 base and J lost 6; bases outside the gene matches: 16. CDR1 and CDR2 from the germline V gene are SGHRS and YFSETQ. The CDR3 is 18 residues long. CDR3 protein: CASSLNIRLAGSIKTQYF. DNA for the CDR3: TGCGCCAGCAGCTTGAACATTAGGCTAGCGGGAAGTATCAAGACCCAGTACTTC.

This clone was observed a single time. The chain employs TRBV10-2 and TRBJ2-3; TRBD2 aligns across 8 bases. Per germline, CDR1 WSHSY and CDR2 SAAADI. Trimming took 6 bases from V and 2 from J; bases not matched to a gene: 4. The CDR3 covers 14 residues. This CDR3 is CASSETSATDTQYF. The CDR3 DNA sequence: TGCGCCAGCAGCGAGACTAGCGCCACAGATACGCAGTATTTT.

The genes are TRBV28 and TRBJ2-7; D gene ambiguous. Trimming left V 4 bases short and J 2 bases short, with 12 bases between. CDR1 is MDHEN and CDR2 is SYDVKM in the germline V gene. This CDR3 is 14 amino acids long. In DNA form, the CDR3 reads TGTGCCAGCAGTTCCCCGACACGACCCTACGAGCAGTACTTC. Translated: CASSSPTRPYEQYF.

The gene calls are TRBV6-1 and TRBJ1-5; D possibly corresponds to TRBD1 (5 bases). V dropped 5 bases and J dropped 7 bases, with 15 bases sitting between them. CDR3 length equals 14 residues. Germline CDR1 is MNHNS and CDR2 is SASEGT. CDR3 DNA: TGTGCCAGCAGTATACAGACAGATGGCCAGCCCCAGCATTTT. This translates into CASSIQTDGQPQHF.

The CDR3 here is CASSQELDRNTGELFF. CDR3 DNA: TGCGCCAGCAGCCAAGAACTAGACAGGAACACCGGGGAGCTGTTTTTT. J is TRBJ2-2 and V is TRBV4-1; the D gene could be TRBD1 or TRBD2 (5 bases each). V lost 0 bases to trimming and J lost 1 base, with 9 bases between them. Looked up from germline, CDR1 is MGHRA and CDR2 is YSYEKL. The length of the CDR3 is 16 residues.

The chain employs TRBV29-1 and TRBJ2-5, with a weak D call TRBD1 (5 bases). The CDR3 is 14 amino acids. CDR1 and CDR2 (germline): SQVTM, ANQGSEA. Between the trimmed V and J ends, which lost 7 bases and 1 base, there was a span of 16 bases. The DNA for the CDR3 is TGCAGCGGGCGAATGGCAGGGTCCCAAGAGACCCAGTACTTC. The encoded protein is CSGRMAGSQETQYF.

J is TRBJ2-1 and V is TRBV27, with 10 bases identical to TRBD2. This CDR3 is built from 17 residues. V lost 1 base and J lost 3; bases outside the gene matches: 6. The germline CDR1 and CDR2 sequences are MNHEY and SMNVEV (reference sequence). The CDR3 region has the DNA TGTGCCAGCAGTTTATACTCCATAGCGGGAGGCTACAATGAGCAGTTCTTC. Translated, it gives CASSLYSIAGGYNEQFF.